A selection of T cell receptor beta chains follows, all from one sample in a study of blood T cells in healthy people across ages. TCRdb recomputed calls from the 5' RACE reads with MiXCR, one row per CDR3 protein. The sample includes 1.5 million to 2 million distinct CDR3 sequences, around half of them seen just once. Sequenced input: blood. Source of these receptors: a woman aged 40 to 50 in good health. Each CDR3 is given with its conserved first and last residue. Each record gives: D gene, J gene, V gene, clone size, CDR3 DNA, CDR3 protein. D genes are given only for firm matches. Clone size appears in some rows only: once, few, many, or a class for an expanded clone.

d_call: .
j_call: TRBJ2-3
v_call: TRBV29-1
clone_size: few
cdr3_nt: TGCAGCGTTGCCCCCCTCGGGGGTGGGACAGATACGCAGTATTTT
cdr3_aa: CSVAPLGGGTDTQYF

d_call: .
j_call: TRBJ2-1
v_call: TRBV7-9
clone_size: .
cdr3_nt: TGTGCCAGCAGCTCCGGGGGAGGAGCCCCTCTTTACAATGAGCAGTTCTTC
cdr3_aa: CASSSGGGAPLYNEQFF

d_call: TRBD1
j_call: TRBJ1-2
v_call: TRBV6-6
clone_size: .
cdr3_nt: TGTGCCAGCGGAGAGGACAGGGTCAGCTACACCTTC
cdr3_aa: CASGEDRVSYTF

d_call: .
j_call: TRBJ2-6
v_call: TRBV28
clone_size: .
cdr3_nt: TGTGCCAGCAGTACATACCGACAGGCTGCGAGCTCTGGGGCCAACGTCCTGACTTTC
cdr3_aa: CASSTYRQAASSGANVLTF

d_call: .
j_call: TRBJ2-3
v_call: TRBV10-1
clone_size: few
cdr3_nt: TGCGCCAGCAGTGGGTGGGCACCGGGCACAGATACGCAGTATTTT
cdr3_aa: CASSGWAPGTDTQYF

d_call: TRBD1
j_call: TRBJ2-3
v_call: TRBV7-9
clone_size: .
cdr3_nt: TGTGCCAGCAGCGAGAGTTGGGACAGGGGAGCAGGCACGCAGTATTTT
cdr3_aa: CASSESWDRGAGTQYF

d_call: .
j_call: TRBJ1-2
v_call: TRBV9
clone_size: .
cdr3_nt: TGTGCCAGCAGCGTAGTAACAGTACACTCTAACTATGGCTACACCTTC
cdr3_aa: CASSVVTVHSNYGYTF

d_call: .
j_call: TRBJ1-2
v_call: TRBV4-1
clone_size: .
cdr3_nt: TGCGCCAGCAGCGTCGGGGTTGCGGACAGCTTCTATGGCTACACCTTC
cdr3_aa: CASSVGVADSFYGYTF

d_call: TRBD2
j_call: TRBJ2-3
v_call: TRBV7-3
clone_size: .
cdr3_nt: TGTGCCAGCAGCCTGAGTTTAGCGGGGGGCACAGATACGCAGTATTTT
cdr3_aa: CASSLSLAGGTDTQYF

d_call: TRBD1
j_call: TRBJ1-2
v_call: TRBV5-4
clone_size: .
cdr3_nt: TGTGCCAGCAGCTCGGGGACAGGGGCCCCAGTTAACTATGGCTACACCTTC
cdr3_aa: CASSSGTGAPVNYGYTF

d_call: TRBD1
j_call: TRBJ1-2
v_call: TRBV27
clone_size: few
cdr3_nt: TGTGCCAGCAGCAGGGGGACCGGGGGCTACACCTTC
cdr3_aa: CASSRGTGGYTF

d_call: TRBD1
j_call: TRBJ2-7
v_call: TRBV11-2
clone_size: .
cdr3_nt: TGTGCCAGCAGCTTCGGGACAGAGATCTCCTACGAGCAGTACTTC
cdr3_aa: CASSFGTEISYEQYF

d_call: .
j_call: TRBJ1-2
v_call: TRBV4-1
clone_size: .
cdr3_nt: TGCGCCAGCAGCCAAGATCCTTTCGTCAACAGGGTCGCTATCTATGGCTACATCTTC
cdr3_aa: CASSQDPFVNRVAIYGYIF

d_call: .
j_call: TRBJ1-2
v_call: TRBV19
clone_size: .
cdr3_nt: TGTGCCAGTAGTTCACGGTGGGGGAACTATGGCTACACCTTC
cdr3_aa: CASSSRWGNYGYTF

d_call: .
j_call: TRBJ2-5
v_call: TRBV4-3
clone_size: few
cdr3_nt: TGCGCCAGCAGCCAAGACGGGGACCGGTTGGGGACCCAGTACTTC
cdr3_aa: CASSQDGDRLGTQYF

d_call: .
j_call: TRBJ2-7
v_call: TRBV28
clone_size: .
cdr3_nt: TGTGCCAGCAGTTTACATCTAGTGAGGTTCACCTACGAGCAGTACTTC
cdr3_aa: CASSLHLVRFTYEQYF

d_call: .
j_call: TRBJ1-2
v_call: TRBV3-1
clone_size: few
cdr3_nt: TGTGCCAGCAGCCATCCCGACAGGCCGCACTATGGCTACACCTTC
cdr3_aa: CASSHPDRPHYGYTF